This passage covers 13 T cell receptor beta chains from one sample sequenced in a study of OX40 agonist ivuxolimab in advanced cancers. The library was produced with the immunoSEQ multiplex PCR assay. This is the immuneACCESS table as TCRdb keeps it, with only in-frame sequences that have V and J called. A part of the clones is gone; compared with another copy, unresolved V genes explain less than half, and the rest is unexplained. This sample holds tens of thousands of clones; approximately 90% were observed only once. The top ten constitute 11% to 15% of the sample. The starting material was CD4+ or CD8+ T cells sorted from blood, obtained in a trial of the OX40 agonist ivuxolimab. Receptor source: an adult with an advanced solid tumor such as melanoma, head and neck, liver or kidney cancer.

In DNA, the CDR3 is TGCGCCAGCAGCCACGGACTAGCGGGGGAGCCCTTGCAAGAGACCCAGTACTTC. Its translation: CASSHGLAGEPLQETQYF. J is TRBJ2-5 and V is TRBV5-1, with 13 positions matching TRBD2. The germline V gene has CDR1 SGHRS and CDR2 YFSETQ. The J segment lost 2 bases and the V segment lost 4 bases, leaving 11 bases of the junction unmatched. The CDR3 spans 18 residues.

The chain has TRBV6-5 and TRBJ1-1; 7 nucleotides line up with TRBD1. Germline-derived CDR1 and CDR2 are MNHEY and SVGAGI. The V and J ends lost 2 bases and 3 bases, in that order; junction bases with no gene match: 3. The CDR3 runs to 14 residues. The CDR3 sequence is CASSYGTAYTEAFF. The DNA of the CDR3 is TGTGCCAGCAGTTACGGGACAGCTTACACTGAAGCTTTCTTT.

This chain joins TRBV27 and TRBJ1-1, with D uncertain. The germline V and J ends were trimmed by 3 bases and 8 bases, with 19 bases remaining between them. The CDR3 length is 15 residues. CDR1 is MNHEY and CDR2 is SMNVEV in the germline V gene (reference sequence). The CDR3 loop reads CASSLARSQTKEAFF. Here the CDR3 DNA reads TGTGCCAGCAGTTTGGCGAGGTCCCAAACAAAAGAAGCTTTCTTT.

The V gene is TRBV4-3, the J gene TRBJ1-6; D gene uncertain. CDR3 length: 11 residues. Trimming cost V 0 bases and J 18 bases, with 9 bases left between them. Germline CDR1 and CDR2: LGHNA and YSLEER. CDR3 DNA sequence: TGCGCCAGCAGCCAAGAGAATCAGCACCACTTT. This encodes CASSQENQHHF.

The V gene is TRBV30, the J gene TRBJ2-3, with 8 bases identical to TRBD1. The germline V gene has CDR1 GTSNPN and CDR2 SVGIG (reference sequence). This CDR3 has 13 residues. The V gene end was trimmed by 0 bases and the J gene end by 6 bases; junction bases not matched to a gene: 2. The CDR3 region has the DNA TGTGCCTGGAGTGTGAGACAGGGGGATACGCAGTATTTT. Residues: CAWSVRQGDTQYF.

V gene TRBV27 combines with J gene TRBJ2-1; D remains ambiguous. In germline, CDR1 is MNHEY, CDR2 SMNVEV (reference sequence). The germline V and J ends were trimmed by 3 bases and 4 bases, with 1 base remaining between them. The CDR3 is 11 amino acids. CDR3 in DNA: TGTGCCAGCAGTTTTTACAATGAGCAGTTCTTC. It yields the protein CASSFYNEQFF.

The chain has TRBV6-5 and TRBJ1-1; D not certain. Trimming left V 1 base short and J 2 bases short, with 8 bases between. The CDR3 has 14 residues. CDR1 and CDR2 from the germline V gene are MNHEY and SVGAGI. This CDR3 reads CASSYYSENTEAFF. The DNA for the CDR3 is TGTGCCAGCAGTTACTACAGTGAAAACACTGAAGCTTTCTTT.

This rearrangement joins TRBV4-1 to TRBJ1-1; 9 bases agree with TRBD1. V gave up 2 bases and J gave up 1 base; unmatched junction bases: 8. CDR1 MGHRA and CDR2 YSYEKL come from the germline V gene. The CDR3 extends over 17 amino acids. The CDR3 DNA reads TGCGCCAGCAGCCAACCTTTAATGACAGGGGGGAACACTGAAGCTTTCTTT. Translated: CASSQPLMTGGNTEAFF.

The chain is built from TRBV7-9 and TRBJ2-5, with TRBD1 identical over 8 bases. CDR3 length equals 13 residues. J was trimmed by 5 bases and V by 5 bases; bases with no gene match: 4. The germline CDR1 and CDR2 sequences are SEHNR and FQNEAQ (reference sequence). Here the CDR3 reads CASSPTGVETQYF. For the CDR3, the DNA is TGTGCCAGCAGCCCGACAGGGGTGGAGACCCAGTACTTC.

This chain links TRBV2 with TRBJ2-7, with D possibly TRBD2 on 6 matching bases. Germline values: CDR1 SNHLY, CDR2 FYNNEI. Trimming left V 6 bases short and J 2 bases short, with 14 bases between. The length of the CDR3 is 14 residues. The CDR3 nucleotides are TGTGCCAGCAGCCCCTCCGGGGGAACCTACGAGCAGTACTTC. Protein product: CASSPSGGTYEQYF.

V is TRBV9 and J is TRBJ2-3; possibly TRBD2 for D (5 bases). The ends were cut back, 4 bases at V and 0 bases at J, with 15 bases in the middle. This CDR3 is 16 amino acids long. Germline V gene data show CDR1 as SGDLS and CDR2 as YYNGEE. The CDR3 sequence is CASSPGDLSSTDTQYF. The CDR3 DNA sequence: TGTGCCAGCAGCCCCGGGGATTTATCTAGCACAGATACGCAGTATTTT. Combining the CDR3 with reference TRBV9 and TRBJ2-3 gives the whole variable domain DSGVTQTPKHLITATGQRVTLRCSPRSGDLSVYWYQQSLDQGLQFLIQYYNGEERAKGNILERFSAQQFPDLHSELNLSSLELGDSALYFCASSPGDLSSTDTQYFGPGTRLTVL.

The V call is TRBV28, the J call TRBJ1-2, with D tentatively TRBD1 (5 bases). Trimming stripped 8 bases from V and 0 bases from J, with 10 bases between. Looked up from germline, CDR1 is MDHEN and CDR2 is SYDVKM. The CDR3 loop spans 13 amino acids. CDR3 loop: CASLGGANYGYTF. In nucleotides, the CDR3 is TGTGCCAGCCTCGGGGGAGCTAACTATGGCTACACCTTC.

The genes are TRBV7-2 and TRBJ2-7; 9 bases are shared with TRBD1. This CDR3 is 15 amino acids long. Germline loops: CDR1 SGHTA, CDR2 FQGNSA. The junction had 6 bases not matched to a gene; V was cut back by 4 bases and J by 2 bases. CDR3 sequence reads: CASSWTGEGTYEQYF. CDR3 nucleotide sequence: TGTGCCAGCAGCTGGACAGGGGAGGGTACCTACGAGCAGTACTTC.